A selection of T cell receptor beta chains follows, all from one sample in a study of T cell responses to AZD1222 COVID-19 vaccine. The protocol was immunoSEQ multiplex PCR, while the TCRdb copy is restricted to in-frame clones and leaves out a portion. Seen here are about 150,000 clones, approximately 89% observed once, and the top ten hold 5.2%. The specimen was peripheral blood, collected on day 0 of AZD1222 vaccination. All receptors derive from an adult in good health. The CDR3 runs from the conserved cysteine through the conserved F or W. A D gene is named only where the DNA matches it firmly. Rows give clone size only sometimes, using once, few, many, or a class for an expanded clone.

D	V	J	size	DNA	CDR3
-	TRBV11-2	TRBJ1-1	-	TGTGCCAGCAGCTTATTATTCGGACACAAGGACACTGAAGCTTTCTTT	CASSLLFGHKDTEAFF
-	TRBV19	TRBJ1-3	once	TGTGCCAGTAGTCCACGGACAGAATCTGGAAACACCATATATTTT	CASSPRTESGNTIYF
TRBD2	TRBV27	TRBJ2-3	few	TGTGCCAGCAGGGAAGGGACTAGCGGCACAGATACGCAGTATTTT	CASREGTSGTDTQYF
-	TRBV7-9	TRBJ1-6	-	TGTGCCAGCAGCTTAGAGGGGGAAAGTTATAATTCACCCCTCCACTTT	CASSLEGESYNSPLHF
-	TRBV7-2	TRBJ1-2	-	TGTGCCAGCAGCTCCGGCTCTAGACGCGGCGGCTACACCTTC	CASSSGSRRGGYTF
-	TRBV29-1	TRBJ2-7	-	TGCAGCGTTGGGACCTACGAGCAGTACTTC	CSVGTYEQYF
-	TRBV7-2	TRBJ2-1	-	TGTGCCAGCAGCCCCCAACTTTTTATCAATGAGCAGTTCTTC	CASSPQLFINEQFF
-	TRBV2	TRBJ1-6	-	TGTGCCAGCCGGACAGTGGCCAATTCACCCCTCCACTTT	CASRTVANSPLHF
-	TRBV4-3	TRBJ2-3	-	TGCGCCAGCAGCAGAGAGGGGGTGAGGGATACAGATACGCAGTATTTT	CASSREGVRDTDTQYF
-	TRBV5-8	TRBJ2-6	-	TGTGCCAGCAGCTTGGCTAGACAGGCGAGCTCTGGGGCCAACGTCCTGACTTTC	CASSLARQASSGANVLTF
TRBD2	TRBV5-1	TRBJ2-3	-	TGCGCCAGCAGCTTCGGTAGCGGGGGGGCGGGCACAGATACGCAGTATTTT	CASSFGSGGAGTDTQYF
-	TRBV6-4	TRBJ2-1	once	TGTGCCAGCAGTGACGGGATCAGGAATGAGCAGTTCTTC	CASSDGIRNEQFF
TRBD2	TRBV5-6	TRBJ2-2	-	TGTGCCAGCAGCCGGGGAGGGGCTAGCGGGAGAGACACCGGGGAGCTGTTTTTT	CASSRGGASGRDTGELFF
-	TRBV28	TRBJ2-2	few	TGTGCCAGCAGTTTCGCCGCCCACAGGGCCGGGGAGCTGTTTTTT	CASSFAAHRAGELFF
-	TRBV7-6	TRBJ1-5	-	TGTGCCAGCAGCTTAGGTCCTGAGCAGCCCCAGCATTTT	CASSLGPEQPQHF
-	TRBV3-1/TRBV3-2	TRBJ2-5	-	TGTGCCAGCAGCCCCGGGAGAGGGGAGACCCAGTACTTC	CASSPGRGETQYF
-	TRBV5-6	TRBJ1-5	-	TGTGCCAGCAGATTGGGAGGGGAAGGTCAGCCCCAGCATTTT	CASRLGGEGQPQHF
-	TRBV7-8	TRBJ2-3	-	TGTGCCTCGACCCCAACGGATACGCAGTATTTT	CASTPTDTQYF
TRBD1	TRBV7-9	TRBJ1-4	-	TGTGCCAGCAGCCACGAGACGACAGGGGCAGTTGAAAAACTGTTTTTT	CASSHETTGAVEKLFF
TRBD1	TRBV15	TRBJ2-1	-	TGTGCCACCAGCAGAGCGACAGGGGGTTACAATGAGCAGTTCTTC	CATSRATGGYNEQFF
-	TRBV5-6	TRBJ2-4	-	TGTGCCAGCAGCTTGAGGGCGGGAAGGGACATTCAGTACTTC	CASSLRAGRDIQYF
TRBD2	TRBV19	TRBJ2-1	-	TGTGCCAGTAGTCCTCGGGGAAGCGGGGGGCTGATAATCAATGAGCAGTTCTTC	CASSPRGSGGLIINEQFF
-	TRBV5-8	TRBJ1-5	once	TGTGCCAGCTGGAAAAGGGAAATCAATCAGCCCCAGCATTTT	CASWKREINQPQHF
TRBD2	TRBV7-8	TRBJ2-2	-	TGTGCCAGCAGGAGACTAGCCTCGAACACCGGGGAGCTGTTTTTT	CASRRLASNTGELFF
-	TRBV28	TRBJ1-1	once	TGTGCCAGCAGTCTGGACCCGAACACTGAAGCTTTCTTT	CASSLDPNTEAFF
-	TRBV19	TRBJ2-2	-	TGTGCCAGTAGTATTATGACCCTTGGGACCGGGGAGCTGTTTTTT	CASSIMTLGTGELFF
-	TRBV7-9	TRBJ2-7	-	TGTGCCAGCAGCGCCTCGGGACGGTTAACCTACGAGCAGTACTTC	CASSASGRLTYEQYF
TRBD1	TRBV7-2	TRBJ1-5	-	TGTGCCAGCAGCTCGAGACAGGGTTTCGTCAATCAGCCCCAGCATTTT	CASSSRQGFVNQPQHF
-	TRBV5-6	TRBJ1-4	-	TGTGCCAGCGGGTGGGCAGGGGATGAAAAACTGTTTTTT	CASGWAGDEKLFF
-	TRBV6-2/TRBV6-3	TRBJ1-2	few	TGTGCCAGCAGTTACGCGGCCTATGGCTACACCTTC	CASSYAAYGYTF
-	TRBV5-8	TRBJ1-3	-	TGTGCCAGCAGCTTGGAGGGGTACTCTGGAAACACCATATATTTT	CASSLEGYSGNTIYF
TRBD1	TRBV2	TRBJ1-2	-	TGTGCCAGCAGTAGGACAGGCGCAGACTATGGCTACACCTTC	CASSRTGADYGYTF
TRBD2	TRBV9	TRBJ2-5	-	TGTGCCAGCAGCGTAGGTCTAGCGGGATTGGAGACCCAGTACTTC	CASSVGLAGLETQYF
TRBD1	TRBV7-9	TRBJ1-1	-	TGTGCCAGCAGACTGACAGGGGGAACTGAAGCTTTCTTT	CASRLTGGTEAFF
TRBD1	TRBV6-6	TRBJ2-1	few	TGTGCCAGCAGTTACAGGACAGGGGACAATGAGCAGTTCTTC	CASSYRTGDNEQFF
TRBD1	TRBV6-5	TRBJ1-1	once	TGTGCCAGCAGCGTACCGGGGACAGATCTTGTTGGGGCTTTCTTT	CASSVPGTDLVGAFF
-	TRBV20-1	TRBJ1-6	few	TGCAGTGCTAGTAGTGGGCCAGAGAATTCACCCCTCCACTTT	CSASSGPENSPLHF
TRBD1	TRBV28	TRBJ2-1	once	TGTGCCAGCAGGGGACAGGGAAGCAATGAGCAGTTCTTC	CASRGQGSNEQFF
-	TRBV3-1/TRBV3-2	TRBJ1-2	few	TGTGCCAGCAGCCAGGGGAACCCACAAGCTAACTATGGCTACACCTTC	CASSQGNPQANYGYTF
-	TRBV7-2	TRBJ1-6	once	TGTGCCAGCAGCTTATCTGTTAATTCACCCCTCCACTTT	CASSLSVNSPLHF
-	TRBV5-8	TRBJ1-3	-	TGTGCCAGCAGCTTAGGACAAACCTCTGGAAACACCATATATTTT	CASSLGQTSGNTIYF
TRBD1	TRBV7-9	TRBJ2-7	-	TGTGCCAGCAGCCCCGGACAGGGGGATGGGTACGAGCAGTACTTC	CASSPGQGDGYEQYF
-	TRBV7-7	TRBJ2-7	-	TGTGCCAGCAGGCGGGATGGACCCGACGAGCAGTACTTC	CASRRDGPDEQYF
-	TRBV5-4	TRBJ1-3	-	TGTGCCAGCAGCTTGGTAGGAGCGGTGAACACCATATATTTT	CASSLVGAVNTIYF
TRBD1	TRBV7-6	TRBJ2-5	-	TGTGCCAGCAGCTTAGCTTCGGGGACAGGTGGAGAGACCCAGTACTTC	CASSLASGTGGETQYF
TRBD1	TRBV9	TRBJ1-1	-	TGTGCCAGCAGCGTGACAGGGGGCGGCACTGAAGCTTTCTTT	CASSVTGGGTEAFF